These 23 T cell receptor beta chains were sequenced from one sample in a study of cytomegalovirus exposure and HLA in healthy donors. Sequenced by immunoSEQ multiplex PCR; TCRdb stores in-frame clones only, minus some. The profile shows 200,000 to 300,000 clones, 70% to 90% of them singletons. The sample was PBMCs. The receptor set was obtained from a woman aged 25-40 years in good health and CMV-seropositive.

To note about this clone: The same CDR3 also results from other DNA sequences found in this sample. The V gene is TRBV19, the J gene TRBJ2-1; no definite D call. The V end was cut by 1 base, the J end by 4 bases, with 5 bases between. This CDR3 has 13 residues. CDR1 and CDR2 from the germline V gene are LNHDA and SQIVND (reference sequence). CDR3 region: CASSIGQYNEQFF. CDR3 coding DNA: TGTGCCAGTAGTATAGGGCAGTACAATGAGCAGTTCTTC.

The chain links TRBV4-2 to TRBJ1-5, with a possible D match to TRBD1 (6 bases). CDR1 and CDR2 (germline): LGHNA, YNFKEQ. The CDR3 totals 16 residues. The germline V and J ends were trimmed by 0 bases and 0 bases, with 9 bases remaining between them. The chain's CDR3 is CASSQEGAHSNQPQHF. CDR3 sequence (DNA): TGTGCCAGCAGCCAAGAGGGGGCGCATAGCAATCAGCCCCAGCATTTT.

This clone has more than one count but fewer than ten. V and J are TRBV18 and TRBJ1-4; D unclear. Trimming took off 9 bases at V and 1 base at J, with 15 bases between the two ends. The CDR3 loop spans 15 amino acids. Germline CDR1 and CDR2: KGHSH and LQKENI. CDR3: CASSLNELTNEKLFF. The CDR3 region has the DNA TGTGCCAGTTCCCTCAACGAGCTAACTAATGAAAAACTGTTTTTT.

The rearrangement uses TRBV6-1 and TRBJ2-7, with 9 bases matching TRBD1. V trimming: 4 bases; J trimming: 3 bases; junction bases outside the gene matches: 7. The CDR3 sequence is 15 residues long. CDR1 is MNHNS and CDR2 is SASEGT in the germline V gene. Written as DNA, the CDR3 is TGTGCCAGCAGTGTGAGGGGGACAGGGAACTACGAGCAGTACTTC. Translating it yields CASSVRGTGNYEQYF.

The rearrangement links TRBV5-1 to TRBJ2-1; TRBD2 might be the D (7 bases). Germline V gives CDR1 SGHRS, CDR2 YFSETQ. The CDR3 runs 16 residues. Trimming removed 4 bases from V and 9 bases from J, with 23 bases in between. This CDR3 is CASSPGRGAGSGEQFF. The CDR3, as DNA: TGCGCCAGCAGCCCGGGCAGGGGAGCGGGGAGTGGTGAGCAGTTCTTC.

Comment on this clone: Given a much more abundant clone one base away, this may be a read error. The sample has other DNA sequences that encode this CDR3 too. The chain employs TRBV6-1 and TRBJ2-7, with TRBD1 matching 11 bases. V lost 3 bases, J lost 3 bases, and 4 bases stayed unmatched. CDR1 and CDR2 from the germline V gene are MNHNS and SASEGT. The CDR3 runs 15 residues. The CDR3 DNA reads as TGTGCCAGCAGTGAGGCCGGGACAGGGGGCTACGAGCAGTACTTC. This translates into CASSEAGTGGYEQYF.

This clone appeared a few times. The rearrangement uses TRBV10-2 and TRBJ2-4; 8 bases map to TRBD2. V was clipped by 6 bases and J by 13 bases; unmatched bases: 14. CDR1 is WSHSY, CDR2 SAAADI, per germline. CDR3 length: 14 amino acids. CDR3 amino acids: CASSLSGSGEIQYF. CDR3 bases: TGCGCCAGCAGCCTCTCGGGTAGCGGGGAAATACAGTACTTC.

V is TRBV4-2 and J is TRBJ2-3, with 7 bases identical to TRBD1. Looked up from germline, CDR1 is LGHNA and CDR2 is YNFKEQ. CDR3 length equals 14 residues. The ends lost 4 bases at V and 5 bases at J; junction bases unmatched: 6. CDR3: CASSPRTGGDTQYF. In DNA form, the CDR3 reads TGTGCCAGCAGCCCACGGACAGGTGGAGATACGCAGTATTTT.

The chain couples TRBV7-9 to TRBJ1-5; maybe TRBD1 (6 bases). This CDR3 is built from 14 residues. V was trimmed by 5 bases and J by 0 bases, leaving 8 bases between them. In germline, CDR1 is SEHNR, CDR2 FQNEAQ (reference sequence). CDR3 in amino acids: CASSHRDSNQPQHF. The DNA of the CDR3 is TGTGCCAGCAGCCACAGGGATAGCAATCAGCCCCAGCATTTT. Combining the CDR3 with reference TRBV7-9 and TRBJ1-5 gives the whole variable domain DTGVSQNPRHKITKRGQNVTFRCDPISEHNRLYWYRQTLGQGPEFLTYFQNEAQLEKSRLLSDRFSAERPKGSFSTLEIQRTEQGDSAMYLCASSHRDSNQPQHFGDGTRLSIL.

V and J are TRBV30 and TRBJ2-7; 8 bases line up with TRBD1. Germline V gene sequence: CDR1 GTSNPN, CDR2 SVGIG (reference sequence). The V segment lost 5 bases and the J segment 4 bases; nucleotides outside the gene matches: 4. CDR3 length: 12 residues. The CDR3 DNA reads TGTGCCTGGGACAGGGGAGAGTACGAGCAGTACTTC. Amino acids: CAWDRGEYEQYF.

CDR3 in DNA: TGTGCCAGCACCAGGGGACAGGGAGGGTACGAGCAGTACTTC. Its protein product is CASTRGQGGYEQYF. J is TRBJ2-7 and V is TRBV6-1; 9 positions agree with TRBD1. The CDR3 has 14 amino acids. Trimming at V came to 7 bases and at J to 4 bases, leaving 8 bases not matched to a gene. CDR1 MNHNS and CDR2 SASEGT come from the germline V gene.

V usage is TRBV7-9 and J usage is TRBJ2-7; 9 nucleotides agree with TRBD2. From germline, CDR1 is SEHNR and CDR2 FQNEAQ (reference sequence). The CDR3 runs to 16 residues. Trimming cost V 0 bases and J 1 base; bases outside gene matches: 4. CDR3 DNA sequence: TGTGCCAGCAGCTTAGCTAGCGGGAGACAGTCCTACGAGCAGTACTTC. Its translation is CASSLASGRQSYEQYF.

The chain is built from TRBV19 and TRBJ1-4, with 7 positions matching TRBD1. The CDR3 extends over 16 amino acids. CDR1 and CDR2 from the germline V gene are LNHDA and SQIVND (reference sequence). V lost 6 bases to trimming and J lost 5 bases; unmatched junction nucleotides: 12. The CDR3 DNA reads TGTGCCAGTAGAAGATTTCCCGGGACAGAGAATGAAAAACTGTTTTTT. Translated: CASRRFPGTENEKLFF. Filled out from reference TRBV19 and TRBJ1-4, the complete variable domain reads DGGITQSPKYLFRKEGQNVTLSCEQNLNHDAMYWYRQDPGQGLRLIYYSQIVNDFQKGDIAEGYSVSREKKESFPLTVTSAQKNPTAFYLCASRRFPGTENEKLFFGSGTQLSVL.

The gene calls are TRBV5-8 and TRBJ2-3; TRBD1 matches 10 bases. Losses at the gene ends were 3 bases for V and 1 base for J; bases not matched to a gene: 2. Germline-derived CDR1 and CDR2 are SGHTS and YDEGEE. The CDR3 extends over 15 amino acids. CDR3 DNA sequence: TGTGCCAGCAGCTCCGGGACAGGGGGCACAGATACGCAGTATTTT. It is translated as CASSSGTGGTDTQYF.

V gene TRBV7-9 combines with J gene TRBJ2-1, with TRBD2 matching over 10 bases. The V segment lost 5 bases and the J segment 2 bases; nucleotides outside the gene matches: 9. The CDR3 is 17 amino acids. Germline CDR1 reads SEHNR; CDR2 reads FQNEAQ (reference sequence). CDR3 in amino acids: CASSSSSGRGAYNEQFF. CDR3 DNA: TGTGCCAGCAGCAGTTCTAGCGGGAGAGGCGCCTACAATGAGCAGTTCTTC.

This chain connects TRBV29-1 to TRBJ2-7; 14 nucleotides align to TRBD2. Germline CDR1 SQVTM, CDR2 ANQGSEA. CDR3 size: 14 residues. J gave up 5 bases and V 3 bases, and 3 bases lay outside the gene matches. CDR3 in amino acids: CSVEGLAGDNEQYF. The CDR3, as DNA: TGCAGCGTTGAGGGACTAGCGGGAGACAACGAGCAGTACTTC.

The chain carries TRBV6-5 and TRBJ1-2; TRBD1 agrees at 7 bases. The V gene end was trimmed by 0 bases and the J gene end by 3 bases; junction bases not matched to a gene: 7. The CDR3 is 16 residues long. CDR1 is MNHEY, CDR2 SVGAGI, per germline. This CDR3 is CASSYSGQDDYYGYTF. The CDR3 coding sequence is TGTGCCAGCAGTTACTCTGGACAGGACGACTACTATGGCTACACCTTC.

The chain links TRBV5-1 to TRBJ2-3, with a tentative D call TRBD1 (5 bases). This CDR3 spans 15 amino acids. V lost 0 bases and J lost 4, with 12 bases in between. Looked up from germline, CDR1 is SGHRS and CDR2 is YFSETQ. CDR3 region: CASSLAGAGSDTQYF. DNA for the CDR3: TGCGCCAGCAGCTTGGCCGGAGCAGGGTCAGATACGCAGTATTTT.

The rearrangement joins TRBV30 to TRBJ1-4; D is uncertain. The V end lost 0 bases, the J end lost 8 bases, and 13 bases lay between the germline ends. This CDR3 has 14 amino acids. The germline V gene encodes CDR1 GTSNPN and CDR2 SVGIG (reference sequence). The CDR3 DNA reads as TGTGCCTGGAGTGTAAGGGCGGGCACCGAAAAACTGTTTTTT. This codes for CAWSVRAGTEKLFF. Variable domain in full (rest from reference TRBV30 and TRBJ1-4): SQTIHQWPATLVQPVGSPLSLECTVEGTSNPNLYWYRQAAGRGLQLLFYSVGIGQISSEVPQNLSASRPQDRQFILSSKKLLLSDSGFYLCAWSVRAGTEKLFFGSGTQLSVL.

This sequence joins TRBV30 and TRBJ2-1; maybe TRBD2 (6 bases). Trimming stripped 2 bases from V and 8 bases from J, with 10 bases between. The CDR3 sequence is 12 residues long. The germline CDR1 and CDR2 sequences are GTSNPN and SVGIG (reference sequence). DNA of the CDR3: TGTGCCTGGAGTCACCTAGCGTATGAGCAGTTCTTC. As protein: CAWSHLAYEQFF.

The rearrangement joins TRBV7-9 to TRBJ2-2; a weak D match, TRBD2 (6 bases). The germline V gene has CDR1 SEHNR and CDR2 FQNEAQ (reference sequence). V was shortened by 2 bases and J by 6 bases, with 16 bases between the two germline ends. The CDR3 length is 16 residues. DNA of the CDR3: TGTGCCAGCAGCTTATTAGCGCTAGGAGGGGCCGGGGAGCTGTTTTTT. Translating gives CASSLLALGGAGELFF. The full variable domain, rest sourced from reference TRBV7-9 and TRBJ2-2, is DTGVSQNPRHKITKRGQNVTFRCDPISEHNRLYWYRQTLGQGPEFLTYFQNEAQLEKSRLLSDRFSAERPKGSFSTLEIQRTEQGDSAMYLCASSLLALGGAGELFFGEGSRLTVL.

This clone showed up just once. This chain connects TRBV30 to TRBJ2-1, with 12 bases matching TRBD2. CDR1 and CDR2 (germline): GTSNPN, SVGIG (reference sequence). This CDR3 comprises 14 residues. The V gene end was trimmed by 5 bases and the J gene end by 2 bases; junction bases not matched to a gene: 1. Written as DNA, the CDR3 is TGTGCCTGGTCTAGCGGGAGGGCCTACAATGAGCAGTTCTTC. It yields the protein CAWSSGRAYNEQFF.

The CDR3 DNA is TGTGCCAGCAGCTCCTCTAGCGGGGGGTACAATGAGCAGTTCTTC. Translation gives CASSSSSGGYNEQFF. The gene calls are TRBV7-8 and TRBJ2-1, with TRBD2 matching 11 bases. With 4 bases clipped from V and 4 bases from J, the junction kept 3 bases outside the gene matches. CDR1 is SGHVS, CDR2 FQNEAQ, per germline. The CDR3 covers 15 residues.